These 7 T cell receptor beta chains share one sample of origin, sequenced in a study of OX40 agonist ivuxolimab in advanced cancers. Receptor amplification or capture employed the immunoSEQ multiplex PCR assay. TCRdb mirrors the immuneACCESS table, restricted to in-frame sequences. Some clones are absent from its copies; in checked studies, under half trace to an unresolved V gene, and the reason for the others is unknown. Present in this sample are 30,000 to 40,000 clones, 70% to 90% of which were seen just once. About an eighth of the sample is taken by the ten largest. Material: CD4+ or CD8+ T cells sorted from blood, obtained in a trial of the OX40 agonist ivuxolimab. These TCRs come from an adult with an advanced solid tumor such as melanoma, head and neck, liver or kidney cancer.

The rearrangement joins TRBV7-2 to TRBJ2-5; unclear D gene. CDR3 length equals 15 residues. The germline gives CDR1 SGHTA, CDR2 FQGNSA. Trimming took off 1 base at V and 1 base at J, with 10 bases between the two ends. The CDR3 DNA follows: TGTGCCAGCAGCTTAGGCCTACAGCTCCAAGAGACCCAGTACTTC. Amino acid sequence: CASSLGLQLQETQYF. Filled out from reference TRBV7-2 and TRBJ2-5, the complete variable domain reads GAGVSQSPSNKVTEKGKDVELRCDPISGHTALYWYRQSLGQGLEFLIYFQGNSAPDKSGLPSDRFSAERTGGSVSTLTIQRTQQEDSAVYLCASSLGLQLQETQYFGPGTRLLVL.

The chain carries TRBV2 and TRBJ1-4, with D possibly TRBD1 on 6 matching bases. CDR3 length equals 14 residues. V lost 7 bases to trimming and J lost 10 bases, with 19 bases between them. In germline, CDR1 is SNHLY, CDR2 FYNNEI. This chain's CDR3 is CASTGGTTTVKLFF. The CDR3 nucleotides read TGTGCCAGCACCGGAGGGACAACAACCGTAAAACTGTTTTTT.

The CDR3 reads CASSYGSSWLPGEQFF. Here the CDR3 DNA reads TGTGCCAGCAGTTACGGATCTTCCTGGCTTCCTGGTGAGCAGTTCTTC. V gene TRBV2 combines with J gene TRBJ2-1, with D unresolved. In germline, CDR1 is SNHLY, CDR2 FYNNEI. V lost 5 bases and J lost 9, with 23 bases in between. CDR3 length: 16 residues.

The V call is TRBV29-1, the J call TRBJ2-1; the D is unclear. CDR1 and CDR2 from the germline V gene are SQVTM and ANQGSEA. V was shortened by 7 bases and J by 7 bases, with 17 bases between the two germline ends. The CDR3 has 13 amino acids. This chain's CDR3 is CSGLVSQRNEQFF. The CDR3 DNA reads as TGCAGCGGTTTAGTTAGCCAAAGGAATGAGCAGTTCTTC.

The gene calls are TRBV7-8 and TRBJ2-7, with TRBD1 matching 8 bases. V lost 5 bases and J lost 2; bases outside the gene matches: 5. CDR1 and CDR2 from the germline V gene are SGHVS and FQNEAQ. The CDR3 spans 14 residues. In DNA form, the CDR3 reads TGTGCCAGCAGCCACTCGACAGGGGCCTACGAGCAGTACTTC. This codes for CASSHSTGAYEQYF. The full variable domain, in which reference TRBV7-8 and TRBJ2-7 provide the parts outside the CDR3, is GAGVSQSPRYKVAKRGQDVALRCDPISGHVSLFWYQQALGQGPEFLTYFQNEAQLDKSGLPSDRFFAERPEGSVSTLKIQRTQQEDSAVYLCASSHSTGAYEQYFGPGTRLTVT.

J is TRBJ2-3 and V is TRBV4-1, with D uncertain. Germline values: CDR1 MGHRA, CDR2 YSYEKL. The CDR3 runs 14 residues. Trimming shortened V by 4 bases and J by 4 bases, and 12 bases separated the two germline ends. CDR3: CASSPGRRADTQYF. CDR3 nucleotides: TGCGCCAGCAGCCCTGGCAGGAGAGCAGATACGCAGTATTTT.

The chain links TRBV10-2 to TRBJ2-7; D unclear. The CDR3 is 12 residues long. Trimming removed 6 bases at V and 4 bases at J, with 10 bases between. Germline CDR1 is WSHSY and CDR2 is SAAADI. In DNA, the CDR3 is TGCGCCAGCAGCATCACAGTGTACGAGCAGTACTTC. This encodes CASSITVYEQYF.